This T cell receptor beta chain was retrieved from a study of radiation and T cells in renal cell carcinoma. Study context: Nephrectomy followed 15 Gy stereotactic body radiation by 4 weeks. Broader study findings: In blood, top tumor clones expanded by 2 weeks, shrinking by 4. Without pretreatment biopsies, baseline tumor clonotype presence was undetermined.

The ends were cut back, 3 bases at V and 5 bases at J, with 13 bases in the middle. The length of the CDR3 is 14 residues. Germline V gene data show CDR1 as KGHSH and CDR2 as LQKENI. The method was immunoSEQ multiplex PCR; TCRdb's version includes in-frame clones alone and lacks a portion of them. The sample holds almost 50,000 clones, 80% seen once. Stated time point: blood 2 weeks post-SBRT. Noted treatment: 15 Gy SBRT to primary tumor, nephrectomy 4 weeks later. Clear cell pathology was present in this patient's renal cell carcinoma. With regard to this clone: Its antigen is unidentified.

The specimen was blood, collected from a patient whose treatment included radiotherapy and nephrectomy. The receptor's source is a woman in her seventies with renal cell carcinoma. V usage is TRBV18 and J usage is TRBJ1-1, with D perhaps matching TRBD1 (6 bases). The CDR3 DNA is TGTGCCAGCTCACCCCAGGGGTTGGGGACTGAAGCTTTCTTT. Its translation: CASSPQGLGTEAFF.